The source of this TCR beta chain is a study of T cell repertoires in aging, cancer and after chemotherapy. Study overall: Donors were grouped into six age bands spanning 30 or younger through 70 or older. Glioblastoma patients receiving temozolomide-based therapy gave paired samples before and after chemotherapy.

Comments on this clonotype: Its target is unknown.

Amplification of TCR beta used genomic DNA extracted from peripheral blood. Points from the study as a whole: Untreated cancer patients had significantly lower blood TCR diversity than age-matched healthy donors. In healthy donors, age-related TCR diversity loss mainly reflected lost richness.

A mixed TRB-A/B primer pool amplified rearranged TRB by multiplex touch-down PCR. TCRdb redid the calling of the multiplex PCR reads with MiXCR, one entry per CDR3 protein. The sample shows about 1,900 distinct CDR3 sequences, 55% to 70% of them seen only once. This CDR3 has 14 residues. Germline V gives CDR1 LNHDA, CDR2 SQIVND (reference sequence). Trimming shortened V by 1 base and J by 0 bases, and 7 bases separated the two germline ends. The specimen was blood. The sequence was obtained from a human donor with a solid tumor. The chain recombines TRBV19 with TRBJ2-7, with D perhaps matching TRBD2 (5 bases). For the CDR3, the DNA is TGTGCCAGTAGTATAGCGGGGAGCTCCTACGAGCAGTACTTC. This translates into CASSIAGSSYEQYF.